The entry below gives a single T cell receptor beta chain sequence along with its context. This specimen belongs to a study of blood T cells in healthy people across ages. PCR was performed a second time for roughly 7 to 12 cycles using a sample-barcoded 5' primer and a J-beta primer mix. From the 5' RACE reads, TCRdb called clonotypes with MiXCR, one entry per CDR3 protein. Among some 760,000 distinct CDR3 sequences, around 25% were seen once, and the ten largest hold under 9.5%. The CDR3 has 14 residues. Between the trimmed V and J ends, which lost 6 bases and 3 bases, there was a span of 12 bases. Germline assignment: CDR1 MDHEN and CDR2 SYDVKM. The same sample was also used in a study of T cells of mothers and their children.

The material sequenced was blood. This chain uses TRBV28 with TRBJ1-3; D is ambiguous. This receptor was obtained from a boy younger than 18 in good health. CDR3 amino acids: CASSPDRIGNTIYF. CDR3 nucleotide sequence: TGTGCCAGCAGCCCCGACCGAATTGGAAACACCATATATTTT.